A selection of T cell receptor beta chains follows, all from one sample in a study of response to subunit inactivated influenza vaccine. MiXCR was run by TCRdb on the RT-PCR reads, yielding one entry per CDR3 protein. The repertoire holds 590,000 or so distinct CDR3 sequences, with about 15% as singletons. This specimen consisted of PBMCs from blood, obtained around 14 days before vaccination. These receptors originate from a man over 45 who received an inactivated influenza vaccine. CDR3s include the opening cysteine and the closing phenylalanine or tryptophan. A D gene is named only where the DNA matches it firmly. Size is omitted from some rows. Given values are once, few, many or a class for expanded clones.

d_gene | abundance | j_gene | v_gene | CDR3nt | CDR3aa
. | many | TRBJ1-3 | TRBV3-1 | TGTGCCAGCAGCCATTTTTCAACAGGGAGCTCTGGAAACACCATATATTTT | CASSHFSTGSSGNTIYF
TRBD2 | few | TRBJ2-3 | TRBV2 | TGTGCCAGCAGTGAATTAGCGGGACTAGGGGATACGCAGTATTTT | CASSELAGLGDTQYF
. | . | TRBJ1-6 | TRBV12-3/TRBV12-4 | TGTGCCAGCAGGGGTGGCTGGCAGCAGCATTCACCCCTCCACTTT | CASRGGWQQHSPLHF
. | few | TRBJ1-5 | TRBV28 | TGTGCCAGCAGTTTAATCAGGACCCATAGCAATCAGCCCCAGCATTTT | CASSLIRTHSNQPQHF
. | . | TRBJ2-5 | TRBV2 | TGTGCCAGCAAAGAAAAGGGATCGGGAGTGGAGACCCAGTACTTC | CASKEKGSGVETQYF
TRBD1 | . | TRBJ1-1 | TRBV2 | TGTGCCAGCACTGGGGACAGTTTCACTGAAGCTTTCTTT | CASTGDSFTEAFF
TRBD2 | few | TRBJ2-5 | TRBV20-1 | TGCAGTGCTCTCTCCATCGAGGGACTAGCGGGAGTTGAGACCCAGTACTTC | CSALSIEGLAGVETQYF
. | . | TRBJ1-5 | TRBV28 | TGTGCCAGCACCGGGGGTGGGGCAATTATTCAGCCCCAGCATTTT | CASTGGGAIIQPQHF
. | few | TRBJ1-2 | TRBV18 | TGTGCCAGCTCACCGGATGGGGCCAACTATGGCTACACCTTC | CASSPDGANYGYTF
TRBD2 | few | TRBJ2-1 | TRBV15 | TGTGCCACCAGCACAGTAGGAACCCTAGCGGCCCTTTACAATGAGCAGTTCTTC | CATSTVGTLAALYNEQFF
TRBD2 | few | TRBJ2-1 | TRBV5-1 | TGCGCCAGCAGCTTGAATGGCGGGAGGGCCTCGGTACACAATGAGCAGTTCTTC | CASSLNGGRASVHNEQFF
. | few | TRBJ2-1 | TRBV29-1 | TGCAGCGTTGTTCAGGGGAGCTCCTACAATGAGCAGTTCTTC | CSVVQGSSYNEQFF
TRBD1 | few | TRBJ2-3 | TRBV12-3/TRBV12-4 | TGTGCCAGCAGGATGACAGGGGGAGCAGATACGCAGTATTTT | CASRMTGGADTQYF
TRBD1 | . | TRBJ2-7 | TRBV20-1 | TGCAGTGCTAAACAGGGGAATTACGAGCAGTACTTC | CSAKQGNYEQYF
. | few | TRBJ2-7 | TRBV6-6 | TGTGCCAGTTGGGGGGCTGGAGAGCAGTACTTC | CASWGAGEQYF
. | few | TRBJ1-2 | TRBV3-1 | TGTGCCAGCAGCCAAGCCCGGTACAACTATGGCTACACCTTC | CASSQARYNYGYTF
. | few | TRBJ2-5 | TRBV6-5 | TGTGCCAGCAGTTACTCGAGTCCGGGGGAGACCCAGTACTTC | CASSYSSPGETQYF
. | few | TRBJ2-5 | TRBV7-6 | TGTGCCAGCAGCTCTGGGACAAATCAAGAGACCCAGTACTTC | CASSSGTNQETQYF
. | few | TRBJ2-7 | TRBV2 | TGTGCCAGCAGTGAGGGGACGAACTTACCCTACGAGCAGTACTTC | CASSEGTNLPYEQYF
TRBD1 | few | TRBJ2-1 | TRBV7-2 | TGTGCCAGCAGCCCCGACAGGGCCTTAGCGAGTGAGCAGTTCTTC | CASSPDRALASEQFF
. | many | TRBJ2-1 | TRBV24-1 | TGTGCCACCAGTGAGGGGACTCGCGCGGAGCAGTTCTTC | CATSEGTRAEQFF
. | few | TRBJ1-1 | TRBV2 | TGTGCCAGCAGGGCGCGGGATGGGGGGAGAGCTTTCTTT | CASRARDGGRAFF
. | many | TRBJ2-7 | TRBV7-2 | TGTGCCAGCAGTTTAACTGGCGGATCCTACGAGCAGTACTTC | CASSLTGGSYEQYF
TRBD1 | . | TRBJ2-1 | TRBV5-1 | TGCGCCAGCAGCCCCCCCGGGACAGGGACACAAGAGCAGTTCTTC | CASSPPGTGTQEQFF
. | few | TRBJ2-7 | TRBV5-5 | TGTGCCAGCAGCTTGATGGGTGGGTGGTCCTACGAGCAGTACTTC | CASSLMGGWSYEQYF
. | . | TRBJ2-6 | TRBV18 | TGTGCCAGCTCACTACCAGGAAGCTCTGGGGCCAACGTCCTGACTTTC | CASSLPGSSGANVLTF
. | . | TRBJ1-5 | TRBV9 | TGTGCCAGCAGCGAAGACAGCATCAACAATCAGCCCCAGCATTTT | CASSEDSINNQPQHF
. | few | TRBJ2-7 | TRBV12-3/TRBV12-4 | TGTGCCAGCAGTGGACTCGACAGACTTGGCTCCTACGAGCAGTACTTC | CASSGLDRLGSYEQYF
TRBD2 | . | TRBJ2-5 | TRBV9 | TGTGCCAGCAGCGTCGACAAGACTAGCGGCCAAGAGACCCAGTACTTC | CASSVDKTSGQETQYF
. | few | TRBJ1-5 | TRBV29-1 | TGCAGCGTTGGACAGGATAGCAATCAGCCCCAGCATTTT | CSVGQDSNQPQHF
. | few | TRBJ2-1 | TRBV7-2 | TGTGCCAGCACAACCGGCCGGAGCTCCTACAATGAGCAGTTCTTC | CASTTGRSSYNEQFF
TRBD1 | . | TRBJ1-1 | TRBV29-1 | TGCAGCGTTAGGGGACAGAACCTTGGAACGACTGAAGCTTTCTTT | CSVRGQNLGTTEAFF
. | few | TRBJ1-5 | TRBV28 | TGTGCCAGCAGTTTATCACTAGGGATCGGTTCTTTATACGATCAGCCCCAGCATTTT | CASSLSLGIGSLYDQPQHF
. | . | TRBJ2-3 | TRBV24-1 | TGTGCCACCAGTGATTTGCCTTCCTTTGCAGGGGACGTAGTCACAGATACGCAGTATTTT | CATSDLPSFAGDVVTDTQYF
TRBD2 | . | TRBJ2-1 | TRBV5-1 | TGCGCCAGCAGCAAACCCTGGACTAGCGGCTACAATGAGCAGTTCTTC | CASSKPWTSGYNEQFF
. | . | TRBJ2-5 | TRBV5-1 | TGCGCCAGCAGCTTGGAGCAGGGGAGGAAGACCCAGTACTTC | CASSLEQGRKTQYF
TRBD2 | few | TRBJ2-7 | TRBV5-1 | TGCGCCAGCAGCCCCGGGACTAGCGGGAGTGGGGGCGAGCAGTACTTC | CASSPGTSGSGGEQYF
TRBD2 | few | TRBJ2-1 | TRBV7-9 | TGTGCCAGCAGCTTCACCGGGGGGGGGAATGAGCAGTTCTTC | CASSFTGGGNEQFF
. | . | TRBJ2-2 | TRBV27 | TGTGCCAGCAGTTTATTGGGGCCGAACACCGGGGAGCTGTTTTTT | CASSLLGPNTGELFF
. | . | TRBJ2-7 | TRBV30 | TGTGCCTGGAGTGACGGGGCGGGCTACGAGCAGTACTTC | CAWSDGAGYEQYF
TRBD2 | many | TRBJ2-1 | TRBV20-1 | TGCAGTGCTCCGACTAGCGGGAATTACAATGAGCAGTTCTTC | CSAPTSGNYNEQFF
. | few | TRBJ2-7 | TRBV5-5 | TGTGCCAGCAGCTTGGAATACGTCACCTACGAGCAGTACTTC | CASSLEYVTYEQYF